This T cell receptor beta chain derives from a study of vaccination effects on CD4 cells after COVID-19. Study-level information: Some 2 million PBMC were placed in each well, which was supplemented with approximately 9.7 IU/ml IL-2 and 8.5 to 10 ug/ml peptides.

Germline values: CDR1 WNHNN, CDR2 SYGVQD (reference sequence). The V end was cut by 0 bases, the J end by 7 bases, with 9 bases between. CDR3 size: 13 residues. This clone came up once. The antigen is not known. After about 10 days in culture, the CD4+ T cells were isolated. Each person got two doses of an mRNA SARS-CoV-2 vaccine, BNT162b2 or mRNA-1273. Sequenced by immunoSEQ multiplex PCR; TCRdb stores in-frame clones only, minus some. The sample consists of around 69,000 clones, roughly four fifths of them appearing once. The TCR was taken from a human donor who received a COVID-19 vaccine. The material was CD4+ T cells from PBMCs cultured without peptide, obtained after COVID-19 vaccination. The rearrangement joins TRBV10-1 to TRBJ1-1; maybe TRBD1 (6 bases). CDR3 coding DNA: TGCGCCAGCAGTGAGTCGGGCAGGGGTGAAGCTTTCTTT. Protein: CASSESGRGEAFF.